The sequence of this T cell receptor (beta chain) was determined in a study of cytomegalovirus exposure and HLA in healthy donors. TCRdb's table, derived via immunoSEQ multiplex PCR, lists solely in-frame clones and lacks some. The repertoire has about 68,000 clones, 96% of them found once; the top ten carry around 2.4%. The clonotype was recovered from a man aged 18 to 30 in good health and CMV-seronegative. The sequenced sample was PBMCs.

CDR3 DNA: TGCGCCAGCAGCCAAGAGCAGTCGGGACAGGGAATTACCTACGAGCAGTACTTC. It yields the protein CASSQEQSGQGITYEQYF. This sequence joins TRBV4-1 and TRBJ2-7; 9 bases line up with TRBD1. Germline V CDR1 and CDR2: MGHRA, YSYEKL. The V and J ends lost 0 bases and 2 bases, in that order; junction bases with no gene match: 11. CDR3 length equals 18 residues.